Listed below are T cell receptor beta chains from one sample, sequenced in a study of T-cell memory formation after mild COVID-19. TCRdb called the 5' RACE reads again in MiXCR, with one record for every CDR3 protein. The sample includes 450,000 or so distinct CDR3 sequences, about 23% seen only once; the top ten take approximately 12%. Material: PBMCs or a T cell subset sorted from them (not recorded which). These TCRs come from an adult woman who had mild COVID-19 (a few samples of this study predate the infection). Cell type and time point are not known. Each CDR3 is given with its conserved first and last residue. The D gene is left open where the match is weak. The size field is filled for only some rows; it gives once, few, many or a size class.

>TRBD1|TRBJ2-2|TRBV5-1|16|many
CASMSGGAGYTGELFF
TGCGCCAGCATGTCAGGGGGCGCGGGTTACACCGGGGAGCTGTTTTTT
>NA|TRBJ1-2|TRBV7-8|14|NA
CASSLGGRGTGYTF
TGTGCCAGCAGCTTAGGGGGGAGGGGAACTGGCTACACCTTC
>NA|TRBJ2-7|TRBV7-9|12|NA
CASSSGTKEQYF
TGTGCCAGCAGCTCCGGGACGAAAGAGCAGTACTTC
>NA|TRBJ2-1|TRBV5-1|14|few
CASEAGSSGDEQFF
TGCGCCAGCGAGGCGGGGTCTTCCGGTGATGAGCAGTTCTTC
>TRBD1|TRBJ2-7|TRBV12-3/TRBV12-4|16|NA
CASSLGRDRLSYEQYF
TGTGCCAGCAGTTTAGGGCGGGACAGGCTTTCCTACGAGCAGTACTTC
>NA|TRBJ2-1|TRBV11-2|15|many
CASSLGLSSYNEQFF
TGTGCCAGCAGTCTCGGACTAAGCTCCTACAATGAGCAGTTCTTC
>NA|TRBJ2-7|TRBV7-9|15|many
CASSPVVTSSYEQYF
TGTGCCAGCAGCCCCGTAGTTACGAGCTCCTACGAGCAGTACTTC
>NA|TRBJ1-5|TRBV10-3|15|NA
CAISDRGMGNQPQHF
TGTGCCATCAGTGATAGAGGGATGGGCAATCAGCCCCAGCATTTT
>NA|TRBJ1-5|TRBV27|11|few
CASSAGGPQHF
TGTGCCAGCTCCGCGGGCGGACCCCAGCATTTT
>NA|TRBJ2-7|TRBV7-9|11|NA
CASSRTGEQYF
TGTGCCAGCAGCCGAACTGGCGAGCAGTACTTC
>TRBD2|TRBJ2-1|TRBV20-1|15|once
CSARGAGGPYNEQFF
TGCAGTGCTAGAGGGGCGGGGGGCCCCTACAATGAGCAGTTCTTC
>NA|TRBJ2-4|TRBV12-3/TRBV12-4|13|few
CASRSIAKNIQYF
TGTGCCAGCAGAAGTATAGCCAAAAACATTCAGTACTTC
>NA|TRBJ1-5|TRBV20-1|15|NA
CSARAREGGNQPQHF
TGCAGTGCTAGGGCCAGAGAGGGAGGCAATCAGCCCCAGCATTTT
>NA|TRBJ1-1|TRBV12-3/TRBV12-4|11|few
CASSMNTEAFF
TGTGCCAGCAGTATGAACACTGAAGCTTTCTTT
>NA|TRBJ2-7|TRBV5-5|15|few
CASSFGGTLTSEQYF
TGTGCCAGCAGCTTTGGGGGGACTCTGACAAGCGAGCAGTACTTC
>NA|TRBJ2-7|TRBV2|15|few
CASSEQGVSRYEQYF
TGTGCCAGCAGTGAACAGGGCGTCAGTCGGTACGAGCAGTACTTC
>TRBD2|TRBJ2-2|TRBV7-3|16|many
CASSLELAGGTGELFF
TGTGCCAGCAGCTTAGAATTAGCGGGAGGCACCGGGGAGCTGTTTTTT
>TRBD2|TRBJ2-2|TRBV2|16|NA
CASSETSGGSGGELFF
TGTGCCAGCAGTGAAACTAGCGGGGGGTCAGGCGGGGAGCTGTTTTTT
>NA|TRBJ2-1|TRBV6-5|16|once
CASSPISGCACNEQFF
TGTGCCAGCAGTCCCATTTCGGGGTGTGCTTGCAATGAGCAGTTCTTC
>NA|TRBJ2-3|TRBV29-1|14|NA
CSVEGAGTTDTQYF
TGCAGCGTTGAGGGGGCAGGGACCACAGATACGCAGTATTTT
>NA|TRBJ2-4|TRBV20-1|13|NA
CSARLGAENIQYF
TGCAGTGCTAGGCTAGGAGCCGAAAACATTCAGTACTTC
>NA|TRBJ2-7|TRBV15|15|NA
CATSRDQVVNYEQYF
TGTGCCACCAGCAGAGATCAAGTGGTGAACTACGAGCAGTACTTC
>NA|TRBJ1-4|TRBV7-9|16|NA
CASSPGPGITNEKLFF
TGTGCCAGCAGCCCAGGTCCGGGAATCACCAATGAAAAACTGTTTTTT
>TRBD1|TRBJ2-7|TRBV6-5|14|NA
CASSYGTGGDEQYF
TGTGCCAGCAGTTATGGGACAGGGGGAGACGAGCAGTACTTC
>TRBD2|TRBJ2-7|TRBV3-1|17|NA
CASSLRTSGRKSYEQYF
TGTGCCAGCAGCCTAAGGACTAGCGGGAGGAAATCCTACGAGCAGTACTTC
>NA|TRBJ2-7|TRBV20-1|14|many
CSAKARGVGYEQYF
TGCAGTGCGAAGGCCCGTGGCGTGGGCTACGAGCAGTACTTC
>NA|TRBJ2-7|TRBV5-1|15|few
CASSTNPGYSYEQYF
TGCGCCAGCAGCACCAACCCAGGGTACTCCTACGAGCAGTACTTC
>NA|TRBJ1-1|TRBV30|11|NA
CAWSGDTEAFF
TGTGCCTGGTCAGGGGATACTGAAGCTTTCTTT
>TRBD1|TRBJ2-3|TRBV11-2|15|few
CASSLTGGSTDTQYF
TGTGCCAGCAGCTTGACAGGGGGGAGCACAGATACGCAGTATTTT
>NA|TRBJ2-1|TRBV5-5|15|few
CASSLGSTMNNEQFF
TGTGCCAGCAGCTTGGGCTCGACTATGAACAATGAGCAGTTCTTC
>TRBD2|TRBJ2-5|TRBV12-3/TRBV12-4|13|many
CASSSTGGETQYF
TGTGCCAGCAGTTCGACGGGAGGAGAGACCCAGTACTTC
>TRBD1|TRBJ2-7|TRBV7-2|13|NA
CASKYRGPYEQYF
TGTGCCAGCAAATACAGGGGGCCCTACGAGCAGTACTTC
>TRBD1|TRBJ1-1|TRBV7-6|17|NA
CASSFSKQGAGGTEAFF
TGTGCCAGCAGCTTTAGTAAACAGGGGGCCGGGGGCACTGAAGCTTTCTTT
>NA|TRBJ1-2|TRBV19|14|few
CASQLMDRAYGYTF
TGTGCCAGTCAATTGATGGACAGAGCCTATGGCTACACCTTC
>TRBD1|TRBJ2-2|TRBV7-9|15|NA
CASSEGQGASGELFF
TGTGCCAGCAGCGAGGGACAGGGGGCCTCCGGGGAGCTGTTTTTT
>TRBD2|TRBJ2-4|TRBV7-9|16|NA
CASSRPTGGAKNIQYF
TGTGCCAGCAGCCGACCCACGGGGGGAGCCAAAAACATTCAGTACTTC
>TRBD1|TRBJ1-5|TRBV7-6|13|many
CASSPDRDQPQHF
TGTGCCAGCAGCCCGGACAGGGATCAGCCCCAGCATTTT
>NA|TRBJ1-5|TRBV7-9|14|NA
CASSLAPEDQPQHF
TGTGCCAGCAGCTTAGCGCCAGAGGATCAGCCCCAGCATTTT
>NA|TRBJ2-7|TRBV7-2|16|NA
CASSLDGTHRSYEQYF
TGTGCCAGCAGCTTAGATGGGACTCACCGTTCCTACGAGCAGTACTTC
>TRBD2|TRBJ2-7|TRBV12-3/TRBV12-4|17|few
CASSRGGGSSGSYEQYF
TGTGCCAGCAGCCGAGGCGGGGGGTCTAGCGGCTCCTACGAGCAGTACTTC
>NA|TRBJ2-4|TRBV29-1|12|NA
CSVGVAKNIQYF
TGCAGCGTTGGGGTAGCCAAAAACATTCAGTACTTC
>TRBD2|TRBJ2-3|TRBV19|12|few
CASSRGVDTQYF
TGTGCCAGTAGCCGGGGGGTTGATACGCAGTATTTT
>NA|TRBJ2-2|TRBV7-6|13|NA
CASSSRETGELFF
TGTGCCAGCAGCTCCAGGGAAACCGGGGAGCTGTTTTTT
>TRBD1|TRBJ2-7|TRBV6-5|13|NA
CASRDRGPGEQYF
TGTGCCAGCAGGGACAGGGGGCCGGGCGAGCAGTACTTC
>NA|TRBJ2-5|TRBV19|13|NA
CASSINRGETQYF
TGTGCCAGTAGTATAAATAGGGGAGAGACCCAGTACTTC